A single sample is the source of the 22 T cell receptor beta chains below, sequenced in a study of blood T cells in healthy people across ages. A second PCR of 7 to 11 cycles used a sample-barcoded 5' primer and a J-beta primer mix. TCRdb passed the 5' RACE reads through MiXCR, listing each CDR3 protein once. This sample has about 400,000 distinct CDR3 sequences; 45% to 65% occur once, and the top ten carry approximately 51%. Sequences were obtained from blood. Every receptor here comes from a man aged 55 to 70 in good health.

This clonotype was seen a handful of times. The rearrangement uses TRBV5-1 and TRBJ2-6; 8 nucleotides match TRBD1. With 8 bases clipped from V and 0 bases from J, the junction kept 4 bases outside the gene matches. Per germline, CDR1 SGHRS and CDR2 YFSETQ. The CDR3 is made up of 15 amino acids. Here the CDR3 reads CASGQGLSGANVLTF. CDR3 sequence (DNA): TGCGCCAGTGGACAGGGACTCTCTGGGGCCAACGTCCTGACTTTC.

Details on this clonotype: One end of the junction is discordant with germline, which a read error may explain. This CDR3 reads CASRAGGNSGYTF. The CDR3 region has the DNA TGTGCCAGCCGAGCGGGCGGTAACTCTGGCTACACCTTC. This chain joins TRBV7-2 and TRBJ1-2; D unresolved. The CDR3 spans 13 residues. In germline, CDR1 is SGHTA, CDR2 FQGNSA. The entire variable domain, with the rest obtained from reference TRBV7-2 and TRBJ1-2, is as follows: GAGVSQSPSNKVTEKGKDVELRCDPISGHTALYWYRQSLGQGLEFLIYFQGNSAPDKSGLPSDRFSAERTGGSVSTLTIQRTQQEDSAVYLCASRAGGNSGYTFGSGTRLTVV.

The CDR3 spells CASSLPGQNQPQHF. CDR3 DNA: TGTGCCAGCAGCTTACCGGGACAGAATCAGCCCCAGCATTTT. The rearrangement uses TRBV5-6 and TRBJ1-5; 7 bases are shared with TRBD1. The V and J ends lost 2 bases and 4 bases, in that order; junction bases with no gene match: 3. The CDR3 runs to 14 residues. Germline V gene lookup returns CDR1 SGHDT and CDR2 YYEEEE.

This clonotype was observed a few times. This chain joins TRBV27 and TRBJ2-3; 8 positions match TRBD1. J lost 0 bases, V lost 2 bases, and 7 bases had no gene match. Germline V lookup: CDR1 MNHEY, CDR2 SMNVEV (reference sequence). The CDR3 consists of 17 residues. CDR3 amino acids: CASSLGFRTGSTDTQYF. As DNA, the CDR3 is TGTGCCAGCAGTTTAGGGTTTAGGACAGGGAGCACAGATACGCAGTATTTT.

The sample holds many counts of this clonotype. The chain is built from TRBV11-2 and TRBJ2-1; the D call may be TRBD1 or TRBD2 (6 bases each). This CDR3 is 16 amino acids long. The V and J ends lost 5 bases and 6 bases respectively, with 20 bases between them. Germline V CDR1 and CDR2: SGHAT, FQNNGV. Here the CDR3 DNA reads TGTGCCAGCAGCCTCGGGGGCGGGGCGAGGGCCAATGAGCAGTTCTTC. This codes for CASSLGGGARANEQFF.

The V and J genes are TRBV27 and TRBJ2-4, with a weak D call TRBD1 (5 bases). Germline values: CDR1 MNHEY, CDR2 SMNVEV (reference sequence). CDR3 length equals 17 residues. V was shortened by 5 bases and J by 0 bases, with 17 bases between the two germline ends. DNA of the CDR3: TGTGCCAGCAGTCCCCTTACAGGACAAGTAGCCAAAAACATTCAGTACTTC. Translation: CASSPLTGQVAKNIQYF.

This chain uses TRBV18 with TRBJ2-1, with 11 bases lining up with TRBD2. CDR1 is KGHSH and CDR2 is LQKENI in the germline V gene. V lost 2 bases to trimming and J lost 1 base; unmatched junction nucleotides: 4. The CDR3 contains 17 residues. The CDR3: CASSPFSSGGSYNEQFF. CDR3 in DNA: TGTGCCAGCTCACCATTCTCTAGCGGGGGGTCCTACAATGAGCAGTTCTTC.

The J gene is TRBJ1-4, the V gene TRBV2; D gene uncertain. Trimming stripped 3 bases from V and 6 bases from J, with 2 bases between. The CDR3 has 11 amino acids. Germline V gene lookup returns CDR1 SNHLY and CDR2 FYNNEI. The CDR3 loop reads CASSDYEKLFF. In nucleotides, the CDR3 is TGTGCCAGCAGTGACTATGAAAAACTGTTTTTT.

The V call is TRBV6-4, the J call TRBJ1-2, with 7 bases that match TRBD1. V was pared by 7 bases and J by 4 bases, with 9 bases of the junction left unmatched. The CDR3 extends over 14 amino acids. CDR1 and CDR2 from the germline V gene are MRHNA and SNTAGT. The DNA for the CDR3 is TGTGCCAGCAAGGACTCGCCAGGGGGCTATGGCTACACCTTC. Residues: CASKDSPGGYGYTF.

This clonotype was seen only a few times. The V and J genes are TRBV29-1 and TRBJ2-1; D might be TRBD2 (5 bases). This CDR3 spans 12 amino acids. CDR1 is SQVTM and CDR2 is ANQGSEA in the germline V gene. V lost 7 bases, J lost 9 bases, and 16 bases lay in between. CDR3 residues: CSGKGLVGEQFF. The CDR3 DNA sequence: TGCAGCGGGAAAGGACTCGTAGGTGAGCAGTTCTTC.

The chain is built from TRBV11-2 and TRBJ2-3; tentative D call: TRBD2 (5 bases). V was clipped by 5 bases and J by 10 bases, with 16 bases between them. The CDR3 runs 13 residues. CDR1 and CDR2 from the germline V gene are SGHAT and FQNNGV. CDR3 region: CASSLAPGSAQYF. DNA for the CDR3: TGTGCCAGCAGCCTGGCCCCGGGATCTGCGCAGTATTTT.

With respect to this clonotype: At one end the junction does not follow the germline gene, possibly because of a read error. V usage is TRBV20-1 and J usage is TRBJ2-1; D is ambiguous. This CDR3 region has 10 residues. CDR1 and CDR2 from the germline V gene are DFQATT and SNEGSKA (reference sequence). CDR3: CSYGVNGQFF. As DNA, the CDR3 is TGCAGTTACGGCGTCAATGGGCAGTTCTTC.

This clonotype has a handful of counts. CDR3 sequence reads: CASSLVGTGAPPGSAFF. CDR3 coding DNA: TGCGCCAGCAGCTTGGTGGGTACAGGGGCTCCACCTGGGTCAGCTTTCTTT. This chain connects TRBV5-1 to TRBJ1-1, with TRBD1 identical over 7 bases. CDR1 and CDR2 from the germline V gene are SGHRS and YFSETQ. The V segment lost 0 bases and the J segment 10 bases; nucleotides outside the gene matches: 18. The length of the CDR3 is 17 residues.

This clonotype was seen many times. The chain links TRBV7-2 to TRBJ1-1; D perhaps matches TRBD1 (6 bases). Germline CDR1 is SGHTA and CDR2 is FQGNSA. CDR3 size: 13 residues. Trimming cost V 3 bases and J 2 bases, with 7 bases left between them. The CDR3 here is CASSFGGNTEAFF. CDR3 coding DNA: TGTGCCAGCAGCTTCGGGGGCAACACTGAAGCTTTCTTT.

The V gene is TRBV6-6, the J gene TRBJ2-3, with D unresolved. The germline V and J ends were trimmed by 6 bases and 0 bases, with 4 bases remaining between them. This CDR3 spans 12 amino acids. Germline V gene sequence: CDR1 MNHNY, CDR2 SVGAGI (reference sequence). DNA of the CDR3: TGTGCCAGCAGACAGAGCACAGATACGCAGTATTTT. Its protein is CASRQSTDTQYF.

This clonotype was counted at least ten times. The V and J genes are TRBV4-2 and TRBJ2-3, with D unclear. Deletions cut 5 bases from V and 5 bases from J, with 11 bases between. The CDR3 consists of 13 residues. Germline V gene sequence: CDR1 LGHNA, CDR2 YNFKEQ. CDR3 nucleotide sequence: TGTGCCAGCAGCACCGTGATCGGAGATACGCAGTATTTT. Its translation is CASSTVIGDTQYF.

Only a few counts were recorded for this clonotype. The chain has TRBV7-2 and TRBJ2-1; D gene unclear. This CDR3 is 12 amino acids long. V was cut by 1 base and J by 9 bases, with 7 bases left in between. Germline-derived CDR1 and CDR2 are SGHTA and FQGNSA. The CDR3 spells CASSLESTEQFF. For the CDR3, the DNA is TGTGCCAGCAGCTTAGAGAGCACTGAGCAGTTCTTC.

This rearrangement joins TRBV10-1 to TRBJ2-7, with D tentatively TRBD1 (5 bases). This CDR3 contains 12 residues. Trimming cost V 4 bases and J 7 bases, with 11 bases left between them. The germline gives CDR1 WNHNN, CDR2 SYGVQD (reference sequence). The CDR3 protein is CASSGRAGEQYF. The CDR3 DNA reads as TGCGCCAGCAGTGGCAGGGCTGGAGAGCAGTACTTC.

V and J are TRBV30 and TRBJ2-1, with 10 positions matching TRBD2. Germline values: CDR1 GTSNPN, CDR2 SVGIG (reference sequence). The trim removed 5 bases at V and 7 bases at J, leaving 8 bases unmatched. This CDR3 is built from 14 residues. The CDR3 loop is CAWEVGLAFNEQFF. CDR3 bases: TGTGCCTGGGAGGTGGGACTAGCGTTTAATGAGCAGTTCTTC.

This sequence joins TRBV5-1 and TRBJ2-1; D is undetermined. Germline V lookup: CDR1 SGHRS, CDR2 YFSETQ. The CDR3 runs to 16 residues. Trimming cost V 0 bases and J 5 bases, with 15 bases left between them. CDR3 residues: CASSLVGSLTHNEQFF. CDR3 nucleotide sequence: TGCGCCAGCAGCTTGGTCGGCAGTCTAACTCACAATGAGCAGTTCTTC.

At least ten counts were recorded for this clonotype. V gene TRBV7-2 combines with J gene TRBJ2-3; 7 nucleotides align to TRBD1. The CDR3 contains 12 residues. V was clipped by 6 bases and J by 5 bases; unmatched bases: 2. Per the germline V gene, CDR1 is SGHTA and CDR2 is FQGNSA. The CDR3 loop is CASRPGGDTQYF. The CDR3 DNA is TGTGCCAGCAGGCCAGGGGGAGATACGCAGTATTTT.

This chain uses TRBV28 with TRBJ1-4; 8 bases are a match to TRBD1. The germline V gene encodes CDR1 MDHEN and CDR2 SYDVKM. The CDR3 length is 14 residues. V gave up 3 bases and J gave up 9 bases; unmatched junction bases: 6. The chain's CDR3 is CASSLTGAEKKLFF. CDR3 DNA sequence: TGTGCCAGCAGTTTGACAGGGGCAGAGAAAAAACTGTTTTTT.